This T cell receptor beta chain comes out of a study of cytomegalovirus exposure and HLA in healthy donors. Study-level findings and limits: Most TCR sequences were rare, but some public TCRs occurred in many donors. The study put 160 or so TCR beta chains on its list as cytomegalovirus-associated. Later work found most CMV-associated TCR beta chains apparently HLA-restricted.

The CDR3 is 13 residues long. J was trimmed by 5 bases and V by 2 bases; bases with no gene match: 3. The germline V gene encodes CDR1 MNHEY and CDR2 SVGAGI. A note on this clone: Its matching antigen is unknown.

The PCR used 60 Vbeta and 13 Jbeta primers. Authors' analysis steps: Unique TCR beta chains totaled some 80 million in a later count, with around 11 million of them shared. Only in-frame clones appear in the TCRdb table, and some are missing; sequencing was by immunoSEQ multiplex PCR. V, J and clone size are those of that table, while D and trimming were read from the DNA. The sample yields about 150,000 clones, around 79% seen once. This clonotype was sampled from a young man in good health and CMV-seropositive. The source material was PBMCs. The chain has TRBV6-5 and TRBJ2-7, with 7 bases lining up with TRBD1. CDR3 coding DNA: TGTGCCAGCAGTTACAGGGGGCAGGACGAGCAGTACTTC. It specifies CASSYRGQDEQYF.